This TCR beta chain is drawn from a study of T-cell reconstitution after alpha-beta-depleted transplantation in children. Unique molecular identifiers were incorporated during preparation of the TCRbeta library. Using its own MiXCR run on the PCR reads, TCRdb lists one record per CDR3 protein. The repertoire has about a million distinct CDR3 sequences, about 31% of them found once; the top ten carry 28%. This clonotype has a handful of counts. Germline values: CDR1 SGHRS, CDR2 YFSETQ. The CDR3 consists of 13 residues. V was clipped by 0 bases and J by 8 bases, with 11 bases between them. The genes are TRBV5-1 and TRBJ1-2, with a weak D call TRBD1 (6 bases). The sequences come from PBMCs, mostly from graft donor cells, collected 360 days after TCRalphabeta/CD19-depleted stem cell transplant. This receptor was taken from a boy under two years old who had a stem cell transplant for SCID, so the T cells may come from the graft donor. The CDR3 DNA reads TGCGCCAGCAGCTTGGACAGGGCCTTGGGCTACACCTTC. This encodes CASSLDRALGYTF.